This T cell receptor beta chain is from a study of shared clonotypes between healthy human individuals. About this clone: The same CDR3 arises from other DNA sequences in this sample as well.

The repertoire was sequenced with immunoSEQ multiplex PCR; TCRdb's copy has only in-frame clones and lacks some. The profile shows around 700,000 clones, around 67% of them singletons. Per germline, CDR1 SGHRS and CDR2 YFSETQ. The V end was cut by 0 bases, the J end by 0 bases, with 5 bases between. There are 14 residues in the CDR3. Sequenced sample: memory CD4+ T cells sorted from blood. The subset here: CD45RA-negative fraction. V usage is TRBV5-1 and J usage is TRBJ2-3; D ambiguous. The receptor comes from a woman in her 30s in good health. The CDR3, as DNA: TGCGCCAGCAGCTTGGCCTCAAGCACAGATACGCAGTATTTT. Residues: CASSLASSTDTQYF.